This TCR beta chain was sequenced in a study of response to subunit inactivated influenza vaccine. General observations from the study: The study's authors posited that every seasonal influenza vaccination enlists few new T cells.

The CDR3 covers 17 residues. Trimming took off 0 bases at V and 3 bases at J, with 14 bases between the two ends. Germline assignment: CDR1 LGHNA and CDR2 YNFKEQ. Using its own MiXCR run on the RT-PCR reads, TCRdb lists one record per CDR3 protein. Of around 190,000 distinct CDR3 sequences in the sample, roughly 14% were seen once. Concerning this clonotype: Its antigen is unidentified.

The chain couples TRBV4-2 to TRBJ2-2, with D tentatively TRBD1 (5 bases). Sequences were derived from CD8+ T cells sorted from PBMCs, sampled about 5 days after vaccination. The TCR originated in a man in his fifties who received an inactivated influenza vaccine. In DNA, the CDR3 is TGTGCCAGCAGCCAAGATGCGCAGGGTAGGGACACCGGGGAGCTGTTTTTT. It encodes CASSQDAQGRDTGELFF.